This is a list of T cell receptor beta chains from one sample in a study of siplizumab effects on memory and regulatory T cells. Sequencing was performed with immunoSEQ multiplex PCR; in TCRdb, only in-frame clones are kept and a portion is missing. The repertoire consists of 45,000 to 50,000 clones, with 87% occurring once and the leading ten covering 0.3% to 0.45%. Sequenced: naive CD8+ T cells sorted from blood. The receptors here all came from a human donor in good health. Both conserved end residues are part of each CDR3. D genes are given only for firm matches. Size is stated for part of the rows, as once, few or many counts, or as a class when the clone is expanded.

J: TRBJ2-1
V: TRBV9
D: .
size: .
DNA: TGTGCCAGCAGCGTAGGGGCAGGGTTGTATGAGCAGTTCTTC
CDR3: CASSVGAGLYEQFF

J: TRBJ2-1
V: TRBV6-6
D: .
size: .
DNA: TGTGCCAGCAGTTCCGGACTTCTCGATGAGCAGTTCTTC
CDR3: CASSSGLLDEQFF

J: TRBJ1-2
V: TRBV19
D: TRBD1
size: .
DNA: TGTGCCAGTAGTCCTCCCTCCACAGGGGGTGAGGGCTACACCTTC
CDR3: CASSPPSTGGEGYTF

J: TRBJ2-1
V: TRBV11-2
D: TRBD2
size: .
DNA: TGTGCCAGCAGCACGACTACGGGCGGGAGCTCCTACAATGAGCAGTTCTTC
CDR3: CASSTTTGGSSYNEQFF

J: TRBJ2-2
V: TRBV7-8
D: .
size: .
DNA: TGTGCCAGCAGCCCATGGACTAGAAGTGGGGGCTCCGGGGAGCTGTTTTTT
CDR3: CASSPWTRSGGSGELFF

J: TRBJ1-5
V: TRBV6-6
D: TRBD1
size: .
DNA: TGTGCCAGCGGGACCGGGACAGTATTCAATCAGCCCCAGCATTTT
CDR3: CASGTGTVFNQPQHF

J: TRBJ1-2
V: TRBV6-5
D: TRBD1
size: once
DNA: TGTGCCAGCAGTTACTCGACAGGGGGAAAATGGGATGGCTACACCTTC
CDR3: CASSYSTGGKWDGYTF

J: TRBJ1-4
V: TRBV15
D: TRBD1
size: .
DNA: TGTGCCACCAGCGTACGGGACAGGGGACGCGAAAAACTGTTTTTT
CDR3: CATSVRDRGREKLFF

J: TRBJ2-2
V: TRBV4-1
D: .
size: .
DNA: TGCGCCAGCAGCCCCCCAGGCCAGGTAACTGGGGAGCTGTTTTTT
CDR3: CASSPPGQVTGELFF

J: TRBJ2-5
V: TRBV28
D: TRBD1
size: .
DNA: TGTGCCAGCAGTGACCTAACAGTGGACAGGGAACAAGAGACCCAGTACTTC
CDR3: CASSDLTVDREQETQYF

J: TRBJ2-2
V: TRBV5-1
D: .
size: .
DNA: TGCGCCAGCAGCTTCTTTATTGCGCGGTCGAACACCGGGGAGCTGTTTTTT
CDR3: CASSFFIARSNTGELFF

J: TRBJ2-7
V: TRBV7-6
D: .
size: .
DNA: TGTGCCAGCAGCTTGGGGGACGGCTCCTACGAGCAGTACTTC
CDR3: CASSLGDGSYEQYF

J: TRBJ2-3
V: TRBV29-1
D: .
size: .
DNA: TGCAGCGTCCCCGAGGAACTGGCTAGCGCAGATACGCAGTATTTT
CDR3: CSVPEELASADTQYF

J: TRBJ2-2
V: TRBV11-2
D: .
size: few
DNA: TGTGCCAGCAGCTTTACAGGGCCCACCGGGGAGCTGTTTTTT
CDR3: CASSFTGPTGELFF

J: TRBJ1-2
V: TRBV15
D: .
size: once
DNA: TGTGCCACCAGCAGAGATACAGGGAGGACAAACTATGGCTACACCTTC
CDR3: CATSRDTGRTNYGYTF

J: TRBJ1-1
V: TRBV27
D: .
size: .
DNA: TGTGCCAGCAGTTTAATCGGGAGGTGGGACACTGAAGCTTTCTTT
CDR3: CASSLIGRWDTEAFF

J: TRBJ1-6
V: TRBV25-1
D: .
size: once
DNA: TGTGCCAGCAGTGAAGGGAGGGGAAATTCACCCCTCCACTTT
CDR3: CASSEGRGNSPLHF

J: TRBJ2-4
V: TRBV5-5
D: .
size: .
DNA: TGTGCCAGCAGCTTGGAGGGTTTCGACATTCAGTACTTC
CDR3: CASSLEGFDIQYF

J: TRBJ2-1
V: TRBV14
D: .
size: .
DNA: TGTGCCAGCAGCTCTGGGGTGTCGGTCGATGAGCAGTTCTTC
CDR3: CASSSGVSVDEQFF

J: TRBJ2-3
V: TRBV4-1
D: .
size: once
DNA: TGCGCCAGCAGCCAAGATCTAGGCGGTCCCGATACGCAGTATTTT
CDR3: CASSQDLGGPDTQYF

J: TRBJ2-1
V: TRBV27
D: .
size: .
DNA: TGTGCCAGCAGTTTACTCAGGGGGGTCTACAATGAGCAGTTCTTC
CDR3: CASSLLRGVYNEQFF